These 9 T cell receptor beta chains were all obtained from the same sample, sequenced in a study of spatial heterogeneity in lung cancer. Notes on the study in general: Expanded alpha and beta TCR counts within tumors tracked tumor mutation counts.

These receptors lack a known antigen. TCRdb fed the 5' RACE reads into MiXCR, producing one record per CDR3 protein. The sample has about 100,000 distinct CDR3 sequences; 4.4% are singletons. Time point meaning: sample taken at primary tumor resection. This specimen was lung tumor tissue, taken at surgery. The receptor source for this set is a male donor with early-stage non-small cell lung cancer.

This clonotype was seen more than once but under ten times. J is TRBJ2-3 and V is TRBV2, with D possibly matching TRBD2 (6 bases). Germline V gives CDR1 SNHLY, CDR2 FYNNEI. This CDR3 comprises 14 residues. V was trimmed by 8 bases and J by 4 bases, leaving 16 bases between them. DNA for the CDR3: TGTGCCAGCTCCGTTGGAGGGTTGGCAGATACGCAGTATTTT. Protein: CASSVGGLADTQYF.

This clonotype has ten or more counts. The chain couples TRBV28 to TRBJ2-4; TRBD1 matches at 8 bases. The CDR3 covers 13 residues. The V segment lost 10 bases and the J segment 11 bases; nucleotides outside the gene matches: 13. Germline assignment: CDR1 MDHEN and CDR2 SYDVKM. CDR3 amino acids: CATKVSGGAVQYF. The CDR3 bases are TGTGCCACCAAAGTTTCAGGGGGCGCGGTTCAGTACTTC.

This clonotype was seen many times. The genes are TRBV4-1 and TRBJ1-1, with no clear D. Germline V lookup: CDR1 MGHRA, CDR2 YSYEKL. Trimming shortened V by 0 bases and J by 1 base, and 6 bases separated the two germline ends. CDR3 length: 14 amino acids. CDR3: CASSQDRRNTEAFF. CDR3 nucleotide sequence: TGCGCCAGCAGCCAAGATCGGCGGAACACTGAAGCTTTCTTT.

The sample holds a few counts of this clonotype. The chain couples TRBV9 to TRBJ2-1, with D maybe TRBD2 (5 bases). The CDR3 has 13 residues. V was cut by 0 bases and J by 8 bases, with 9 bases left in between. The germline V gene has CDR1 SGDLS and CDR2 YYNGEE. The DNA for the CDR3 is TGTGCCAGCAGCGTAGGCACTAGTCATGAGCAGTTCTTC. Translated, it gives CASSVGTSHEQFF.

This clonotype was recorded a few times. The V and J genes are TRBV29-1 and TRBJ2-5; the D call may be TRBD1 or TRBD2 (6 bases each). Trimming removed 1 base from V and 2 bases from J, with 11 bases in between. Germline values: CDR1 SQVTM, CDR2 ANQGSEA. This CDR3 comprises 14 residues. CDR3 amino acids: CSVEVGGPQETQYF. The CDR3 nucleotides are TGCAGCGTTGAAGTAGGGGGGCCTCAAGAGACCCAGTACTTC.

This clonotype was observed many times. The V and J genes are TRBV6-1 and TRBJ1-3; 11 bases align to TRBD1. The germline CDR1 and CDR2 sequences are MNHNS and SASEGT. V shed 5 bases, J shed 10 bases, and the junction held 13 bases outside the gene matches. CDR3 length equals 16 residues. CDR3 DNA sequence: TGTGCCAGCAGTTCATCTTATGGGACAGGGGGTGGAACCATATATTTT. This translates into CASSSSYGTGGGTIYF.

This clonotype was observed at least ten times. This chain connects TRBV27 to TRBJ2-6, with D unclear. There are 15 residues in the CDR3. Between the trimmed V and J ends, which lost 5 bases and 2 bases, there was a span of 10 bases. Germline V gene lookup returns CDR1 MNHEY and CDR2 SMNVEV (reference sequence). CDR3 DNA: TGTGCCAGCAGTCCCTGGCGCACTGGGGCCAACGTCCTGACTTTC. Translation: CASSPWRTGANVLTF.

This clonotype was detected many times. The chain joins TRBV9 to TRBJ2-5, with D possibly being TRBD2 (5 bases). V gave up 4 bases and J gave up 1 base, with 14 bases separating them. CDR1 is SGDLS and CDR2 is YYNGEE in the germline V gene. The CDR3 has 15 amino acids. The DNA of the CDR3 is TGTGCCAGCAGCATATCCGGGAACCGCCAAGAGACCCAGTACTTC. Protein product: CASSISGNRQETQYF.

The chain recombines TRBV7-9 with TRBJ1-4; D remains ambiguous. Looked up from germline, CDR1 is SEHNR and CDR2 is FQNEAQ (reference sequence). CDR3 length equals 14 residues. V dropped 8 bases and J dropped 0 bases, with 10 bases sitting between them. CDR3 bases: TGTGCCAGCCCCCTGAGTGCAACTAATGAAAAACTGTTTTTT. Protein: CASPLSATNEKLFF.